This T cell receptor beta chain appears in the sequencing data of a study of cytomegalovirus exposure and HLA in healthy donors. This clone showed up just once. Antigen: not known. The germline V and J ends were trimmed by 4 bases and 1 base, with 20 bases remaining between them. Germline CDR1 is ENHRY and CDR2 is SYGVKD. This CDR3 is built from 17 residues. Primers: 60 Vbeta forward and 13 Jbeta reverse. Profiled with immunoSEQ multiplex PCR; TCRdb holds only in-frame clones, not every one. This sample carries roughly 130,000 clones, 80% of them seen once, and the ten largest clones take 1%. The study's findings and limits: 164 TCR beta chains were listed as cytomegalovirus-associated. Accurate prediction of most subjects' HLA-A and HLA-B alleles from TCR beta sequences was reported. Whilst most TCR sequences proved rare, a subset of public TCRs occurred across many donors.

What was sequenced was PBMCs. This TCR derives from a man aged 35 to 55 in good health and CMV-seronegative. The chain combines TRBV10-3 with TRBJ2-7, with D perhaps TRBD2 (6 bases). As DNA, the CDR3 is TGTGCCATCAGTGGCTTTTCGGGTAATAGCGGTTCCTACGAGCAGTACTTC. Residues: CAISGFSGNSGSYEQYF.